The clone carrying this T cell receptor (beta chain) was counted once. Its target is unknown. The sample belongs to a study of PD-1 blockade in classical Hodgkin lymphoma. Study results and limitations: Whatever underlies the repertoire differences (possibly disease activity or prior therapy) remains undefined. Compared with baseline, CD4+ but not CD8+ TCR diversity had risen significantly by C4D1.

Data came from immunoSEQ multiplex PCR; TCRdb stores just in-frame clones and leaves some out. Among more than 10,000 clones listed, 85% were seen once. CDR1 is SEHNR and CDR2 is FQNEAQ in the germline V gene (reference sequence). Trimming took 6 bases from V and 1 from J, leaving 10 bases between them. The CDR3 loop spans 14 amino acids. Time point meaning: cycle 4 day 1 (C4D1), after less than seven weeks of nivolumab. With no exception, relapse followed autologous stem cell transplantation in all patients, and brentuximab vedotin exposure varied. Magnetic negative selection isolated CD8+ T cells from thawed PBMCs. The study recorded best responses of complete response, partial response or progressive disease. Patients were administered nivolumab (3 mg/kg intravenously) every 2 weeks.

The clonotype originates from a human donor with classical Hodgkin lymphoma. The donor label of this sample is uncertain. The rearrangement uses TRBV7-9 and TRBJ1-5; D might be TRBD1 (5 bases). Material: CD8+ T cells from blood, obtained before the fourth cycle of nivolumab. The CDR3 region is CASSSGGSNQPQHF. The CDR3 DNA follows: TGTGCCAGCAGTTCCGGGGGGAGCAATCAGCCCCAGCATTTT. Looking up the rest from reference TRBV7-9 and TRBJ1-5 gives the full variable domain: DTGVSQNPRHKITKRGQNVTFRCDPISEHNRLYWYRQTLGQGPEFLTYFQNEAQLEKSRLLSDRFSAERPKGSFSTLEIQRTEQGDSAMYLCASSSGGSNQPQHFGDGTRLSIL.